This T cell receptor (beta chain) was identified in a study of blood T cells in healthy people across ages (dated by TCRdb to between 2014 and 2017). Regarding the study in general: In model experiments, template switching captured about one uniquely barcoded TCR beta cDNA molecule for every two T cells. The study analyzed two additional independent replicas of 1 million unique cDNA reads from the same blood draw for two donors, one aged 18 to 29 and one aged 80 or older. To avoid experimental bias, donors of different ages were randomly spread across the sequencing lanes. The donors were split into four age groups: young (average around 15 years), middle-aged (more than 35), aged (over 55) and long-lived (about 82). Using deep sequencing normalized with unique cDNA molecular identifiers, the study measured how TCR beta repertoire diversity changes with age.

The investigation overall reported the following: Compared with the aged group, more naive CD4+ T cells, fewer expanded clones and increased TCR diversity were shown by the long-lived group, suggesting age selection. The CMV infection status of donors was not known, potentially confounding age-related changes in expanded clonotypes. Because profiling used bulk unsorted PBMCs, naive and antigen-experienced compartments could not be compared conclusively. Estimates of total diversity based on one million sequenced T cells were regarded as lower bounds and as underestimates. Observed TCR beta diversity correlated strongly with the percentage of naive T cells measured by flow cytometry. Observed TCR beta diversity per million T cells fell roughly linearly with age, and a significant reduction was already apparent by age around 36.

As to this clonotype: Its recognized antigen is unknown. This clone may be a read error of a much larger clone one base away.

The donors were roughly 40 Caucasian individuals from Russia, aged 6 to 90 years, who were systemically healthy. Each donor gave ten milliliters of peripheral blood, drawn into EDTA-treated Vacutainer tubes. Ficoll-Paque density-gradient centrifugation was used to isolate PBMCs, with at least 6 million per sample. Total RNA was extracted from PBMCs with Trizol reagent, with at least 6 micrograms obtained per sample. For every donor, an aliquot of PBMCs went through flow cytometry to measure the percentages of naive CD45RAhigh/CD27high T cells. Libraries were built with 5' RACE. The sample was run on an Illumina HiSeq 2500. A second PCR of about 7 to 12 cycles was performed with a sample-barcoded 5' primer and a J-beta primer mix. Each TCR beta cDNA molecule received a unique molecular identifier from a template-switch 5' adaptor carrying 12 random nucleotides. Each sample yielded at least 3 million CDR3-containing paired-end reads. First-strand cDNA was synthesized from all RNA with the Mint cDNA synthesis kit, primed by a TRBC-specific oligonucleotide. After uracil-DNA glycosylase treatment, a first 18-cycle PCR used universal primers M1SS and BC2_uni_R on all cDNA. The original methods were these. Each sample was normalized by randomly selecting 1 million high-quality reads, each carrying a distinct molecular identifier. Reads with shared molecular identifiers were discarded instead of being binned into consensus sequences. MiTCR, set to a Q25 quality threshold and the strictest error-elimination algorithm, was used for CDR3 identification, clonotype clustering and error correction. Lower-bound total TCR beta diversity was estimated with a nonparametric unseen species model using Euler transformation. TCRdb reran the public reads through fastp at Q25 and MiXCR, keeping productive beta chains. Each entry merges the rows of one CDR3 protein and shows their most common DNA and genes. The V and J calls and clone size are TCRdb's, not the authors'. This sample lists approximately 850,000 distinct CDR3 sequences; roughly 64% were detected once. About 20% of the sample lies in the top ten.

The specimen sequenced was blood. This receptor was identified in a man in his thirties or forties in good health.

Here the CDR3 is given as CASSWTGSGGYTF. The DNA reads as follows: TGTGCCAGCAGCTGGACAGGGTCCGGGGGCTACACCTTC. The V gene is TRBV13 and the J gene is TRBJ1-2; TRBD1 lines up with 8 middle nucleotides. V has 4 bases trimmed and J has 8 bases trimmed; junction bases matching no gene number 6. The germline V gene encodes CDR1 PRHDT and CDR2 FYEKMQ (reference sequence). The CDR3 spans 13 residues, from the cysteine through the phenylalanine. The kept DNA is CDR3 alone, 39 bases in frame from the first base. The full variable domain, completed from the reference TRBV13 and TRBJ1-2 proteins outside the CDR3, reads AAGVIQSPRHLIKEKRETATLKCYPIPRHDTVYWYQQGPGQDPQFLISFYEKMQSDKGSIPDRFSAQQFSDYHSELNMSSLELGDSALYFCASSWTGSGGYTFGSGTRLTVV.